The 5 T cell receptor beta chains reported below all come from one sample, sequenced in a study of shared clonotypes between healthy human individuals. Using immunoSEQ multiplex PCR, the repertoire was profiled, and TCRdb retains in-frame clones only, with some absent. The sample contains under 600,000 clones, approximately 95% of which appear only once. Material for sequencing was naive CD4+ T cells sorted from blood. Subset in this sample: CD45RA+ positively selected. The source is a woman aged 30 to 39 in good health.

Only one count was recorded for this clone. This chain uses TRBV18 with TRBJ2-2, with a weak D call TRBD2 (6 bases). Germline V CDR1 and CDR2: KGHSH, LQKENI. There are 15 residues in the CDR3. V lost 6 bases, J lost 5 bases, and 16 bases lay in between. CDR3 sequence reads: CASSLSGVDTGELFF. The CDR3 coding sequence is TGTGCCAGCTCCCTTAGCGGAGTAGATACCGGGGAGCTGTTTTTT. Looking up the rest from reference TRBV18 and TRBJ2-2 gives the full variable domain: NAGVMQNPRHLVRRRGQEARLRCSPMKGHSHVYWYRQLPEEGLKFMVYLQKENIIDESGMPKERFSAEFPKEGPSILRIQQVVRGDSAAYFCASSLSGVDTGELFFGEGSRLTVL.

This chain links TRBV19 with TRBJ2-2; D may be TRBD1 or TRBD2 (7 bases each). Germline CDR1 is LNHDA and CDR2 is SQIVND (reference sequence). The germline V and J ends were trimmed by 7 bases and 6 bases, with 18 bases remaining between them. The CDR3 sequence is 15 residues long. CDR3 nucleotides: TGTGCCAGTAACAAGGGAGGGGGCTCCTCCGGGGAGCTGTTTTTT. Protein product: CASNKGGGSSGELFF.

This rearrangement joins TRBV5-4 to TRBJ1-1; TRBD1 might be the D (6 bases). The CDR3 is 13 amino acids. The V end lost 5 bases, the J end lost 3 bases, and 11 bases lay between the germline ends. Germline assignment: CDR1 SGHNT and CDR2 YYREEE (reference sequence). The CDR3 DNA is TGTGCCAGCAGGCGGGACATCGACACTGAAGCTTTCTTT. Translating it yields CASRRDIDTEAFF.

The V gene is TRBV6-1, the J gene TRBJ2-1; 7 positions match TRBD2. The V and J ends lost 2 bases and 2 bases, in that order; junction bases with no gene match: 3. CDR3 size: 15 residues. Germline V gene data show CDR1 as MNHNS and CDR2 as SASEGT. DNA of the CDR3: TGTGCCAGCAGTGAACAGACTAGCCCCTACAATGAGCAGTTCTTC. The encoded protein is CASSEQTSPYNEQFF.

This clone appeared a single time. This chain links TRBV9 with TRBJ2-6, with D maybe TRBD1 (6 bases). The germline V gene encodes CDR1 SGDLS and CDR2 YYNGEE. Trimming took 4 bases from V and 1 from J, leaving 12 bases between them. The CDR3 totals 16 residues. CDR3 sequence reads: CASSFQQGSGANVLTF. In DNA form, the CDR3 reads TGTGCCAGCAGCTTTCAACAGGGATCTGGGGCCAACGTCCTGACTTTC.